The clone carrying this TCR beta chain was counted a few times. Its target is not known. TCRdb reprocessed the RT-PCR reads via MiXCR and lists one record per CDR3 protein. The table includes hundreds of thousands of distinct CDR3 sequences, 15% to 19% detected once. The data stem from a study of response to subunit inactivated influenza vaccine. Study outcomes and limitations: The authors proposed limited new T cell recruitment per seasonal influenza vaccination.

The germline V gene has CDR1 KGHDR and CDR2 SFDVKD. V dropped 7 bases and J dropped 4; count of bases not matched to a gene: 9. The CDR3 has 15 residues. The source was PBMCs from blood, collected 12 days after vaccination. The clonotype was recovered from a man aged 45 to 65 who received an inactivated influenza vaccine. The chain is built from TRBV24-1 and TRBJ2-7; 10 bases match TRBD1. The CDR3 DNA follows: TGTGCCACCAGCAACACCGGGACAGGGGAGTACGAGCAGTACTTC. Protein: CATSNTGTGEYEQYF.